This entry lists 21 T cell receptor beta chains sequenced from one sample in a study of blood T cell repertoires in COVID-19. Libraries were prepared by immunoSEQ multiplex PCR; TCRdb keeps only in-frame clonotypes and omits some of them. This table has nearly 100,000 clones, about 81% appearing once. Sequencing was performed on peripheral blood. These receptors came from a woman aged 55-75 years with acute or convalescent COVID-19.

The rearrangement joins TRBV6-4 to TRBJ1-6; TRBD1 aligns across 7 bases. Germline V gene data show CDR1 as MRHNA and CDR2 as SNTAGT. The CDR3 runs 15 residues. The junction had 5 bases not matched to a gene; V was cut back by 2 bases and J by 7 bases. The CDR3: CASSDRGQGNSPLHF. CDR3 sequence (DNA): TGTGCCAGCAGTGACAGGGGGCAGGGGAATTCACCCCTCCACTTT.

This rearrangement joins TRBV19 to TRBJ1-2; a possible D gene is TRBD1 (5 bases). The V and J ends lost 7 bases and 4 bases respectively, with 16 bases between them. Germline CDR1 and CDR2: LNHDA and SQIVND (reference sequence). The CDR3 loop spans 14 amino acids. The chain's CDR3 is CASNYRLGGYGYTF. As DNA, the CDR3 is TGTGCCAGTAATTACAGGCTCGGTGGCTATGGCTACACCTTC.

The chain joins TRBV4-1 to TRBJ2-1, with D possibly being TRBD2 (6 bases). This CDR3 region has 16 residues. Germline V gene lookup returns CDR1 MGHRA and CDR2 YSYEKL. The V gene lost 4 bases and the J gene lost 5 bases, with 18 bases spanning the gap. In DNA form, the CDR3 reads TGCGCCAGCAGCCCTCGGGAGAAGACAGCGAACAATGAGCAGTTCTTC. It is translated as CASSPREKTANNEQFF.

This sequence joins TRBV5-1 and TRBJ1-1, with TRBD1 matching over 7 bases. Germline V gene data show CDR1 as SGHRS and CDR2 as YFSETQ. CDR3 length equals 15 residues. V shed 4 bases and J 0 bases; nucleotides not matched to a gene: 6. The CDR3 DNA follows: TGCGCCAGCAGCACGGGACAGAACTTGAACACTGAAGCTTTCTTT. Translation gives CASSTGQNLNTEAFF.

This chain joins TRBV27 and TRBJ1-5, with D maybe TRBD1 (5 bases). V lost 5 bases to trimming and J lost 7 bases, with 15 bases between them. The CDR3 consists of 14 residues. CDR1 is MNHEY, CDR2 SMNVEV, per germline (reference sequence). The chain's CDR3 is CASSSARAFQPQHF. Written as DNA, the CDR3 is TGTGCCAGCAGTAGTGCCAGGGCCTTCCAGCCCCAGCATTTT.

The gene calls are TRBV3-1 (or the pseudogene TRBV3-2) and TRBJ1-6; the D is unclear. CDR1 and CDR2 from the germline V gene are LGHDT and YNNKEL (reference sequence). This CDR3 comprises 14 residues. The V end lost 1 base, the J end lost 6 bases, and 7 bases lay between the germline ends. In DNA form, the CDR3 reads TGTGCCAGCAGCCAAGGAGGTGGTAATTCACCCCTCCACTTT. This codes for CASSQGGGNSPLHF.

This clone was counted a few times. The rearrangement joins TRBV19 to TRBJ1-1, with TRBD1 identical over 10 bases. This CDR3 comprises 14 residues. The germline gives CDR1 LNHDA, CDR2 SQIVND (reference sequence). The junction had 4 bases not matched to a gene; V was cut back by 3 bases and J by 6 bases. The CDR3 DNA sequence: TGTGCCAGTAGTATGACAGGGGGCAAGGCTGAAGCTTTCTTT. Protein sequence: CASSMTGGKAEAFF. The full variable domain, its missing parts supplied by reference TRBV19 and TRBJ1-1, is DGGITQSPKYLFRKEGQNVTLSCEQNLNHDAMYWYRQDPGQGLRLIYYSQIVNDFQKGDIAEGYSVSREKKESFPLTVTSAQKNPTAFYLCASSMTGGKAEAFFGQGTRLTVV.

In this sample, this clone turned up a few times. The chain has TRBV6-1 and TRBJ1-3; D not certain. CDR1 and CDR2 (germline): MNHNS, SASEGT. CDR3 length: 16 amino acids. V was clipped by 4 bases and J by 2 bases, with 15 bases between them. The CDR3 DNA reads TGTGCCAGCAGTGGGGAGTGGGGAGAACCTGGAAACACCATATATTTT. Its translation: CASSGEWGEPGNTIYF.

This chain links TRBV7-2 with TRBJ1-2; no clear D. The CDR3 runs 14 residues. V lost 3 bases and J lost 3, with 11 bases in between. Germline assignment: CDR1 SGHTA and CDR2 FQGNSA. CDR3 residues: CASSFRLADYGYTF. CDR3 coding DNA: TGTGCCAGCAGCTTCAGGCTAGCTGACTATGGCTACACCTTC.

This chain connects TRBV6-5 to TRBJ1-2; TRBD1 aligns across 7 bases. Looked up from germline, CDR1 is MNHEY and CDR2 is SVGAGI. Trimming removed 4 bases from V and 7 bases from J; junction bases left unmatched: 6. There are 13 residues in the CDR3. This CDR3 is CASSLDRAAGYTF. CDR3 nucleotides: TGTGCCAGCAGTTTAGACAGGGCGGCTGGCTACACCTTC.

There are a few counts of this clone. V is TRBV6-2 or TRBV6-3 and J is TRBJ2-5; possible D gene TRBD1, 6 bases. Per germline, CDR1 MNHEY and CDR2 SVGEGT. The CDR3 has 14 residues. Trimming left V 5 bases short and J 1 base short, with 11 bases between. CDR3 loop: CASSPQGPQETQYF. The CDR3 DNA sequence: TGTGCCAGCAGTCCACAGGGACCCCAAGAGACCCAGTACTTC.

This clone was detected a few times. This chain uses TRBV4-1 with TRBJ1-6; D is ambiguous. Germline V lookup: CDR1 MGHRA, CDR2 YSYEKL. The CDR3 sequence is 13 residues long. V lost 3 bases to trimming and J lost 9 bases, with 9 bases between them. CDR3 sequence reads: CASSHLQSSPLHF. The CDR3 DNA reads TGCGCCAGCAGCCACTTACAGAGTTCACCCCTCCACTTT.

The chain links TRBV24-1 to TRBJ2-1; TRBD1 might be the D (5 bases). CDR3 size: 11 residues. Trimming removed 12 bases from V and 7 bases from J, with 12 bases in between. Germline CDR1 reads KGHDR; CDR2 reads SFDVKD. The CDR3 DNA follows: TGTGCCTCGCGAAAGGGGAATGAGCAGTTCTTC. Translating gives CASRKGNEQFF.

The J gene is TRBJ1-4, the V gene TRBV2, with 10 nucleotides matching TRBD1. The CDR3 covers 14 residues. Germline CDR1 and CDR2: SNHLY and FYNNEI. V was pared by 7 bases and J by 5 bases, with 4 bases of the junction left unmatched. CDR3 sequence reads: CASTVDRGNEKLFF. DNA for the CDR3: TGTGCCAGCACGGTGGACAGGGGGAATGAAAAACTGTTTTTT.

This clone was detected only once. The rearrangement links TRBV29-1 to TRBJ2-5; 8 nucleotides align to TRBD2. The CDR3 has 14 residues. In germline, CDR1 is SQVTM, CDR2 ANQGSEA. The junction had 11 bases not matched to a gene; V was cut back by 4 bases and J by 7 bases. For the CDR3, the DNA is TGCAGCGTTGTGGGGGGACTAGGTGTAGGGACCCAGTACTTC. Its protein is CSVVGGLGVGTQYF.

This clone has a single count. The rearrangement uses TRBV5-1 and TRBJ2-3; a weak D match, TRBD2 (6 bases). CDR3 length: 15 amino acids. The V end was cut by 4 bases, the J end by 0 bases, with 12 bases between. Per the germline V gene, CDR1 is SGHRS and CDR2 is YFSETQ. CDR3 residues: CASSPGGASTDTQYF. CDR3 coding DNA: TGCGCCAGCAGCCCTGGCGGGGCTAGCACAGATACGCAGTATTTT.

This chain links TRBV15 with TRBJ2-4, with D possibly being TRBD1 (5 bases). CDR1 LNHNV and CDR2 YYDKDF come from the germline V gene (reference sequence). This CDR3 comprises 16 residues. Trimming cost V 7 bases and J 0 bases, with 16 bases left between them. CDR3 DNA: TGTGCCACCAACCTCCCTACAGGTCTAGCCAAAAACATTCAGTACTTC. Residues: CATNLPTGLAKNIQYF. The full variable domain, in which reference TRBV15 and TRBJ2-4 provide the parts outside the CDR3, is DAMVIQNPRYQVTQFGKPVTLSCSQTLNHNVMYWYQQKSSQAPKLLFHYYDKDFNNEADTPDNFQSRRPNTSFCFLDIRSPGLGDTAMYLCATNLPTGLAKNIQYFGAGTRLSVL.

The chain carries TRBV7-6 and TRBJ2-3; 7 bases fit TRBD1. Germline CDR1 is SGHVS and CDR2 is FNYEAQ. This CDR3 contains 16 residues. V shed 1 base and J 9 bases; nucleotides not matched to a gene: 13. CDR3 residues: CASSLDTGHRGRTQYF. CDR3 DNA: TGTGCCAGCAGCTTAGATACCGGGCACAGGGGAAGGACGCAGTATTTT.

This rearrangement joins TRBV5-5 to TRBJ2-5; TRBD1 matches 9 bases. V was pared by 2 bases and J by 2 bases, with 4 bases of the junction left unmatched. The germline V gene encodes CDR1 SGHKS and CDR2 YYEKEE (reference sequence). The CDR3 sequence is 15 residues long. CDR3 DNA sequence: TGTGCCAGCAGCTTCGGACAGGGGTGGCAAGAGACCCAGTACTTC. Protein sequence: CASSFGQGWQETQYF.

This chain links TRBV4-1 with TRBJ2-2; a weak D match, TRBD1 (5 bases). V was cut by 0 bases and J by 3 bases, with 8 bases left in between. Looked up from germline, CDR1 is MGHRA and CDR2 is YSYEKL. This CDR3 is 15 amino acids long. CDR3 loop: CASSQDGHYTGELFF. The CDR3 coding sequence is TGCGCCAGCAGCCAAGACGGACATTACACCGGGGAGCTGTTTTTT.

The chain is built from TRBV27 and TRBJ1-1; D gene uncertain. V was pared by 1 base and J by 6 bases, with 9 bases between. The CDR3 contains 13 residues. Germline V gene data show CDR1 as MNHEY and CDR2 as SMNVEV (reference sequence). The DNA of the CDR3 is TGTGCCAGCAGTTTATTAAGAGGCTCTGAAGCTTTCTTT. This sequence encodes CASSLLRGSEAFF.